This T cell receptor beta chain was captured by sequencing in a study of beta chain features in type 1 diabetes. Study outcomes and limitations: All four CD4+ subsets from Type 1 diabetes patients carried moderately but significantly shorter TCRB CDR3s. When VDJ junctions were examined, type 1 diabetes patients showed fewer insertions and more deletions.

Trimming took 4 bases from V and 4 from J, leaving 14 bases between them. Germline V gene lookup returns CDR1 SGHRS and CDR2 YFSETQ. The CDR3 has 14 residues. A note on this clone: Its antigen remains unknown.

The authors reverse transcribed all of the isolated RNA, so sequencing captured expressed TCRB transcripts. Libraries were prepared by immunoSEQ multiplex PCR; TCRdb keeps only in-frame clonotypes and omits some of them. Of roughly 240,000 clones in the sample, under 70% were seen once. The sample consisted of naive CD4+ T cells from blood. The sequence was collected from a man aged 25 to 40 in good health. The genes are TRBV5-1 and TRBJ1-1, with D possibly TRBD1 on 6 matching bases. The CDR3 DNA reads as TGCGCCAGCAGCCTCACAGGGTGGGGCACTGAAGCTTTCTTT. Translated: CASSLTGWGTEAFF.